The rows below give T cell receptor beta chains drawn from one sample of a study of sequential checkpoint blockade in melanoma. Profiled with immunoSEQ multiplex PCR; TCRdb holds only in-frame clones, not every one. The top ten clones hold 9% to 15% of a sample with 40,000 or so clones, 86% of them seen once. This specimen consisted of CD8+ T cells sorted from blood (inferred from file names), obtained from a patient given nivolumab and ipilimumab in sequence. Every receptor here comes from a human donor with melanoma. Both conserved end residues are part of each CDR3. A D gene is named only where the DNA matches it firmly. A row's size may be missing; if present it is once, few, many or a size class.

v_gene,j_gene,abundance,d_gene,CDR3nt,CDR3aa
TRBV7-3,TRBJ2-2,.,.,TGTGCCAGCAGCTTGGGACTTCACACCGGGGAGCTGTTTTTT,CASSLGLHTGELFF
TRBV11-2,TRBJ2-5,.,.,TGTGCCAGCAGCAATTGGCGGGATGGGGAGACCCAGTACTTC,CASSNWRDGETQYF
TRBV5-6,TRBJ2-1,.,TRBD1,TGTGCCAGCAGCTTGATCCGGCAGGGGGTCCACAATGAGCAGTTCTTC,CASSLIRQGVHNEQFF
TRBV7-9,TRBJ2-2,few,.,TGTGCCAGCAGTCTCTCCGGGGAGCTGTTTTTT,CASSLSGELFF
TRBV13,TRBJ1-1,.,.,TGTGCCAGCAGCCCCCCTTGGGGCCTGAACACTGAAGCTTTCTTT,CASSPPWGLNTEAFF
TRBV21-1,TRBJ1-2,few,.,TGTGCCAGCAGGATGACCGTCTACAGAAAGACCTATGGCTACACCTTC,CASRMTVYRKTYGYTF
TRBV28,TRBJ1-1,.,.,TGTGCCAGCAGCCCAACCTTAGCTGAAGCTTTCTTT,CASSPTLAEAFF
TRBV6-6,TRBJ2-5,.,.,TGTGCCAGCAGAGGGGGTGAGACCCAGTACTTC,CASRGGETQYF
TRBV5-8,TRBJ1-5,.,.,TGTGCCAGCAGCTCCCGGGACATAACCAATCAGCCCCAGCATTTT,CASSSRDITNQPQHF
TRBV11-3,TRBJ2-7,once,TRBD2,TGTGCCAGCAGCTTAGGACTAGCGGGGGAGCGGGAGCAGTACTTC,CASSLGLAGEREQYF
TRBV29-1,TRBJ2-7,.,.,TGCAGCGTTGCTGGGGGGGCTGGCGAGCAGTACTTC,CSVAGGAGEQYF
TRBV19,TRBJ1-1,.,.,TGTGCCAGTACCGCTAGTAGCATTCTCTTGCTTAGCGCTTTCTTT,CASTASSILLLSAFF
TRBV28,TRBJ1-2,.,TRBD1,TGTGCCAGCAGTTCACGACAGGGGGCCCTCTATGGCTACACCTTC,CASSSRQGALYGYTF
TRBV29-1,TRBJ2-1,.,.,TGCAGCGTCATCCCCTTGGGCGACTCCTACAATGAGCAGTTCTTC,CSVIPLGDSYNEQFF
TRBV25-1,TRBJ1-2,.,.,TGTGCCAGCAGTGAATATCCAGGGGCTAACTATGGCTACACCTTC,CASSEYPGANYGYTF
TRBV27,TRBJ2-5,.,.,TGTGCCAGCAACGCCCTCCAGGGTCCAGAGACCCAGTACTTC,CASNALQGPETQYF
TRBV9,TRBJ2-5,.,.,TGTGCCAGCAGCGTAGGACAGGGGCGGGAGCAGTACTTC,CASSVGQGREQYF
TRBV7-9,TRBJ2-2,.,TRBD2,TGTGCCAGCAGCTTAGTAATAAGGACTAGCGGGTCTGACACCGGGGAGCTGTTTTTT,CASSLVIRTSGSDTGELFF
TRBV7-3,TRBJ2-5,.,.,TGTGCCAGCAGTATTTGGGGCGGCCAAGAGACCCAGTACTTC,CASSIWGGQETQYF
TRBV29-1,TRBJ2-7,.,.,TGCAGCGCTACCCAGACAGGAAACTCCTACGAGCAGTACTTC,CSATQTGNSYEQYF
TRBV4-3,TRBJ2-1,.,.,TGCGCCAGCAGCCAAGATCACCCAGCGTTTGGAGGTAGAAATGAGCAGTTCTTC,CASSQDHPAFGGRNEQFF
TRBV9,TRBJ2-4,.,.,TGTGCCAGCAGCCCCCGTGCAGGGGTTGGAAACATTCAGTACTTC,CASSPRAGVGNIQYF
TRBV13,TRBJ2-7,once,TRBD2,TGTGCCAGCAGCCTTATGACTAGCGGGAGTTACGAGCAGTACTTC,CASSLMTSGSYEQYF
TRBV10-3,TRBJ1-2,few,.,TGTGCCACCCCAGCGGGGGATAACTATGGCTACACCTTC,CATPAGDNYGYTF
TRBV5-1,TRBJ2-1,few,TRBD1,TGCGCCAGCAGCTACGGACAGGAGGAGTTCTTC,CASSYGQEEFF
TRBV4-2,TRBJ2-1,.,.,TGTGCCAGCAGCCCTGAGCAGGGTGGGTCCTACAATGAGCAGTTCTTC,CASSPEQGGSYNEQFF
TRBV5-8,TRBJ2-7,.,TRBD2,TGTGCCAGCAGCCAACTAGCGGGAGTCGGAGAGCAGTACTTC,CASSQLAGVGEQYF
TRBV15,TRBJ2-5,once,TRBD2,TGTGCCACCAGCAGAAGACTAGCGGGGGGTGACCAGTACTTC,CATSRRLAGGDQYF
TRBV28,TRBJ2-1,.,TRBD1,TGTGCCAGCAGTTTAAGGCTAGGGGGCAGGGATGAGCAGTTCTTC,CASSLRLGGRDEQFF
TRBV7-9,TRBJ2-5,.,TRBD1,TGTGCCAGCAGCTTACGGAGGACAGGGGGTAGGCAAGAGACCCAGTACTTC,CASSLRRTGGRQETQYF
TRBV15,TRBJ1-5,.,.,TGTGCCACCAGCAGGGTAGGGGGAAGTAGCAATCAGCCCCAGCATTTT,CATSRVGGSSNQPQHF
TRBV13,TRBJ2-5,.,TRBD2,TGTGCCAGCAGCTTATTAGCGGGAGAACTCCAAGAGACCCAGTACTTC,CASSLLAGELQETQYF
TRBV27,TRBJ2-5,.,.,TGTGCCAGCAGATCGTGGGAGGGGGGGACCCAGTACTTC,CASRSWEGGTQYF
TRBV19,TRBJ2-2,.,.,TGTGCCAGTAGTCCCGGACTGAACACCGGGGAGCTGTTTTTT,CASSPGLNTGELFF
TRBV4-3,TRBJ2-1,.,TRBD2,TGCGCCAGCAGCCAAGATAGGGGCGGGGGACCCAATGAGCAGTTCTTC,CASSQDRGGGPNEQFF
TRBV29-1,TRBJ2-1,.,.,TGCAGCGTGGACTCAATCAATGAGCAGTTCTTC,CSVDSINEQFF
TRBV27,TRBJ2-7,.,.,TGTGCCAGCAGTTTGGGCAGGGCAAGCTCCTACGAGCAGTACTTC,CASSLGRASSYEQYF
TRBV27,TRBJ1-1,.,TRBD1,TGTGCCAGCAACTCCGGGACAGCCCCTGAAGCTTTCTTT,CASNSGTAPEAFF
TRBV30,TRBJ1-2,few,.,TGTGCCTGGAGTGAGGAGGGTGGCTACACCTTC,CAWSEEGGYTF
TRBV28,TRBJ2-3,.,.,TGTGCCAGCAGTCCCGCAGGGTCGAGATACACAGATACGCAGTATTTT,CASSPAGSRYTDTQYF
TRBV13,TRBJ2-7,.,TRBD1,TGTGCCAGCAGCTCACAGGGGCGGGACGAGCAGTACTTC,CASSSQGRDEQYF
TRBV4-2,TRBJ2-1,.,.,TGTGCCAGCAGCCAAATTAGTAGCGATGAGCAGTTCTTC,CASSQISSDEQFF
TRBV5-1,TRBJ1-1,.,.,TGCGCCAGCAGCTTGGGGCCCTCGGAAGCTTTCTTT,CASSLGPSEAFF
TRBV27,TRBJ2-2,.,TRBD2,TGTGCCAGCAGTTTTCCTCCGGGACTAGCGGGGCCGAACACCGGGGAGCTGTTTTTT,CASSFPPGLAGPNTGELFF
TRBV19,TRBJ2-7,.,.,TGTGCCAGTAGTATAGGGGCCGGGGTCTCCTACGAGCAGTACTTC,CASSIGAGVSYEQYF
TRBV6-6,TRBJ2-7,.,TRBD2,TGTGCCAGCAGTTACGGGGAGGGGCGGGAGTTCTACGAGCAGTACTTC,CASSYGEGREFYEQYF
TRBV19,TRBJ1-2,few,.,TGTGCCAGTAGTGCAGCAGGGTACGGTGGCTACACCTTC,CASSAAGYGGYTF
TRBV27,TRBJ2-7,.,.,TGTGCCAGCAGTTTATCATCAGGGGTAGGCTACGAGCAGTACTTC,CASSLSSGVGYEQYF
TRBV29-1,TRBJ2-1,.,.,TGCAGCGTTGAACTAGCGACAAACAATGAGCAGTTCTTC,CSVELATNNEQFF
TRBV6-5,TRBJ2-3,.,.,TGTGCCAGCAAAACAGGGTATCAAGATACGCAGTATTTT,CASKTGYQDTQYF
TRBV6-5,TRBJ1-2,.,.,TGTGCCAGCAGTCCCGACGACAGCAACTATGGCTACACCTTC,CASSPDDSNYGYTF